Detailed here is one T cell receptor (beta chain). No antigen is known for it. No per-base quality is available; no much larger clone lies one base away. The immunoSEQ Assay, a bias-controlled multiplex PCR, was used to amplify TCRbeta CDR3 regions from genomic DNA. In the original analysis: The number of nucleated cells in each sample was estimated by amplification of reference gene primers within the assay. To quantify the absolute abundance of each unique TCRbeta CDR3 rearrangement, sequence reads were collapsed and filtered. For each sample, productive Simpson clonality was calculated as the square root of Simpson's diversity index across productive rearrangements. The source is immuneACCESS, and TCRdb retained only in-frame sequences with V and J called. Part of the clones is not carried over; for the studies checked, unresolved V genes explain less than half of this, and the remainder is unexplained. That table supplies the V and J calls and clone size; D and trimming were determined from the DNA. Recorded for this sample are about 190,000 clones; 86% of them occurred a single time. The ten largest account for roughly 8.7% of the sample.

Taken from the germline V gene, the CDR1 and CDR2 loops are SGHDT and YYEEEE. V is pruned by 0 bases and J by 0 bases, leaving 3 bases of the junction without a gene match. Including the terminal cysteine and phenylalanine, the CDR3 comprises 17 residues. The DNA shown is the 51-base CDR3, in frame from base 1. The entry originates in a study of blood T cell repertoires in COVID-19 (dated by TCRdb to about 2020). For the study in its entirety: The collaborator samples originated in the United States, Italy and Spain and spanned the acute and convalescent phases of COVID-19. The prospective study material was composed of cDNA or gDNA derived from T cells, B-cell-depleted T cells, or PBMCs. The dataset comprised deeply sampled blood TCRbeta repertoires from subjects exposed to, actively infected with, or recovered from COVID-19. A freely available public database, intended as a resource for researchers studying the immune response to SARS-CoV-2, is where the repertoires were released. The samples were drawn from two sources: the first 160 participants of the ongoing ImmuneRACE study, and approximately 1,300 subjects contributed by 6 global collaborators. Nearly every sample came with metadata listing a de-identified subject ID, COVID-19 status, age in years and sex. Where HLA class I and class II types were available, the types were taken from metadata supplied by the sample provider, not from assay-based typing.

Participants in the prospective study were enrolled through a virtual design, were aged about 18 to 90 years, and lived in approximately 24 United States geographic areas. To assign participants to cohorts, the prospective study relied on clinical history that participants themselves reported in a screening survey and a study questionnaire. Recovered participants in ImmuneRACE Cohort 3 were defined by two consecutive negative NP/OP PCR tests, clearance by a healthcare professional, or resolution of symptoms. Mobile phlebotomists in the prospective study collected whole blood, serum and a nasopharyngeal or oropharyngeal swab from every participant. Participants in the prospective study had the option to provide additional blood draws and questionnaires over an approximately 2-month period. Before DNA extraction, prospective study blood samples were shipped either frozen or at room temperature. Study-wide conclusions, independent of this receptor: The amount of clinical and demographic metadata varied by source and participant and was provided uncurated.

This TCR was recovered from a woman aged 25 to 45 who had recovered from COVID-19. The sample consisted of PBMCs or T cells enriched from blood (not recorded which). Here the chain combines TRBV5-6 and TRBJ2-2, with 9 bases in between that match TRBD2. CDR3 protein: CASSLGLAASNTGELFF. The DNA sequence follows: TGTGCCAGCAGCTTGGGACTAGCGGCCTCGAACACCGGGGAGCTGTTTTTT.